The subject of this entry is one T cell receptor (beta chain). Its specificity is unknown. This specimen comes from a study of regulatory T cells in long-lasting Graves disease. The CDR3 covers 13 residues. Germline V gene data show CDR1 as MNHNS and CDR2 as SASEGT. V shed 10 bases and J 4 bases; nucleotides not matched to a gene: 7. Arm-PCR of CDR3 regions with iRepertoire HTBI primers generated TCR beta libraries. In TCRdb, the multiplex PCR reads were re-called with MiXCR into one record per CDR3 protein. The sample carries a few hundred thousand distinct CDR3 sequences, around a quarter recorded once. Overall study results and limits: Persistent disease preferred TRBV28, TRBJ1-2 and TRBJ2-5.

Regarding time point: persistent/refractory GD, antithyroid drugs over 5 years with positive TRAb. Following extraction of RNA from PBMCs, that RNA was used to make the TCR library. The specimen comprised peripheral blood mononuclear cells (PBMCs), sampled when the disease was refractory, from a patient treated with antithyroid drugs. The chain employs TRBV6-1 and TRBJ1-5; TRBD1 matches 7 bases. This sequence was found in a female donor with Graves disease. The CDR3 sequence is CATDRAGNQPQHF. CDR3 DNA sequence: TGTGCCACAGACAGGGCGGGTAATCAGCCCCAGCATTTT.